These 15 T cell receptor beta chains came from one sample sequenced in a study of T cells after yellow fever vaccination. In TCRdb, the 5' RACE reads were re-called with MiXCR into one record per CDR3 protein. This table holds hundreds of thousands of distinct CDR3 sequences, around 17% found once. Sequenced material: PBMCs, taken 5 days after the first yellow fever vaccination. The receptors come from a man between 18 and 35 years old who received the YFV17D yellow fever vaccine.

J is TRBJ2-2 and V is TRBV3-1; 9 bases map to TRBD2. The CDR3 totals 16 residues. With 2 bases clipped from V and 4 bases from J, the junction kept 5 bases outside the gene matches. CDR1 LGHDT and CDR2 YNNKEL come from the germline V gene (reference sequence). The CDR3 nucleotides read TGTGCCAGCAGCCAAAGCGGGGGGAGAGGCACCGGGGAGCTGTTTTTT. It translates to CASSQSGGRGTGELFF.

In its sample, this clonotype was seen a few times. V usage is TRBV27 and J usage is TRBJ2-7; tentative D call: TRBD2 (5 bases). This CDR3 has 13 amino acids. Germline CDR1 and CDR2: MNHEY and SMNVEV (reference sequence). Trimming removed 5 bases at V and 0 bases at J, with 8 bases between. The CDR3 bases are TGTGCCAGCAGTGAAAGCGGCTCCTACGAGCAGTACGTC. It specifies CASSESGSYEQYV.

This clonotype was counted only a few times. The CDR3: CASSLAGSGSYEQYF. The CDR3, as DNA: TGCGCCAGCAGCTTGGCAGGGTCAGGCTCCTACGAGCAGTACTTC. The rearrangement links TRBV5-1 to TRBJ2-7, with D tentatively TRBD1 (5 bases). This CDR3 region has 15 residues. CDR1 and CDR2 from the germline V gene are SGHRS and YFSETQ. V was shortened by 0 bases and J by 0 bases, with 10 bases between the two germline ends.

This chain links TRBV5-1 with TRBJ2-1; D is undetermined. Per germline, CDR1 SGHRS and CDR2 YFSETQ. The V end lost 2 bases, the J end lost 9 bases, and 15 bases lay between the germline ends. The CDR3 consists of 14 residues. The CDR3 region is CASSLRQKNIEQFF. The DNA of the CDR3 is TGCGCCAGCAGCTTAAGGCAAAAGAACATTGAGCAGTTCTTC.

In this sample, this clonotype turned up many times. This sequence joins TRBV4-1 and TRBJ2-1, with 7 bases identical to TRBD2. V lost 3 bases to trimming and J lost 4 bases; unmatched junction nucleotides: 6. The CDR3 totals 15 residues. Per the germline V gene, CDR1 is MGHRA and CDR2 is YSYEKL. CDR3 protein: CASSHAGGGYNEQFF. As DNA, the CDR3 is TGCGCCAGCAGCCATGCTGGGGGGGGGTACAATGAGCAGTTCTTC.

This chain connects TRBV6-5 to TRBJ1-2; TRBD1 agrees at 9 bases. Per the germline V gene, CDR1 is MNHEY and CDR2 is SVGAGI. V shed 2 bases and J 0 bases; nucleotides not matched to a gene: 7. The CDR3 runs 17 residues. In DNA, the CDR3 is TGTGCCAGCAGTTACCGGGACAGGGAACCCTCTAACTATGGCTACACCTTC. It yields the protein CASSYRDREPSNYGYTF.

The chain has TRBV6-5 and TRBJ1-1; 8 nucleotides line up with TRBD1. This CDR3 comprises 11 residues. CDR1 and CDR2 from the germline V gene are MNHEY and SVGAGI. The CDR3 sequence: CGTRGRTEAFF. CDR3 bases: TGTGGCACCAGGGGGCGGACTGAAGCTTTCTTT.

The CDR3 bases are TGTGCCAGCAGCCGTAGCGAGGCCGAGCAGTACGTC. This codes for CASSRSEAEQYV. This chain joins TRBV7-8 and TRBJ2-7; D is perhaps TRBD2 (5 bases). The CDR3 is 12 amino acids. With 5 bases removed from V and 6 bases from J, the gap between germline ends came to 11 bases. The germline CDR1 and CDR2 sequences are SGHVS and FQNEAQ.

The chain employs TRBV6-5 and TRBJ2-7; either TRBD1 or TRBD2 may supply D (5 bases each). Germline V CDR1 and CDR2: MNHEY, SVGAGI. The CDR3 consists of 12 residues. V gave up 10 bases and J gave up 2 bases, with 12 bases separating them. The DNA for the CDR3 is TGTGCCACTGGGACGTCTCCCTACGAGCAGTACGTC. This encodes CATGTSPYEQYV.

This clonotype occurred a few times. The germline gene is not matched at one end of the junction; a read error may be the cause. The V call is TRBV18, the J call TRBJ2-4; D may be TRBD2 (6 bases). In germline, CDR1 is KGHSH, CDR2 LQKENI. The CDR3 length is 13 residues. The CDR3 nucleotides are TGTGCCAGCTCGCCACTTGATCCGGGACTCCTCCACTTC. Its translation is CASSPLDPGLLHF.

The chain employs TRBV10-1 and TRBJ2-1; a possible D gene is TRBD1 (5 bases). The CDR3 totals 12 residues. Germline values: CDR1 WNHNN, CDR2 SYGVQD (reference sequence). V was pared by 2 bases and J by 7 bases, with 6 bases between. DNA for the CDR3: TGCGCCAGCAGTGAGAGGGGAAATGAGCAGTTCTTC. It is translated as CASSERGNEQFF.

The V and J genes are TRBV19 and TRBJ1-4; a possible D gene is TRBD1 (6 bases). V lost 4 bases and J 6 bases, leaving 18 bases between the germline ends. The length of the CDR3 is 16 residues. CDR1 LNHDA and CDR2 SQIVND come from the germline V gene (reference sequence). The CDR3 DNA follows: TGTGCCAGTAGTAACCCCTCAGGGGCCTACGATGAAAAACTGTTTTTT. Protein: CASSNPSGAYDEKLFF.

This clonotype was picked up a small number of times. The V gene is TRBV5-1, the J gene TRBJ1-2, with 7 bases matching TRBD1. The CDR3 totals 18 residues. With V trimmed by 1 base and J by 2 bases, 14 bases remained unmatched. Germline assignment: CDR1 SGHRS and CDR2 YFSETQ. The chain's CDR3 is CASSLNPPGQRSNYGYTF. CDR3 nucleotide sequence: TGCGCCAGCAGCTTGAACCCGCCGGGACAGAGATCGAACTATGGCTACACCTTC. Full variable domain (outside the CDR3, taken from reference TRBV5-1 and TRBJ1-2): KAGVTQTPRYLIKTRGQQVTLSCSPISGHRSVSWYQQTPGQGLQFLFEYFSETQRNKGNFPGRFSGRQFSNSRSEMNVSTLELGDSALYLCASSLNPPGQRSNYGYTFGSGTRLTVV.

The V gene is TRBV29-1, the J gene TRBJ2-1; TRBD1 matches 9 bases. Germline assignment: CDR1 SQVTM and CDR2 ANQGSEA. Trimming removed 3 bases from V and 3 bases from J; junction bases left unmatched: 6. CDR3 length equals 15 residues. DNA for the CDR3: TGCAGCGTTGATGTCCCGGGACAGGGCTACAATGAGCAGTTCTTC. Translating gives CSVDVPGQGYNEQFF.

A few counts support this clonotype. V and J are TRBV5-1 and TRBJ2-2; 9 nucleotides agree with TRBD1. CDR1 and CDR2 from the germline V gene are SGHRS and YFSETQ. This CDR3 comprises 15 residues. J gave up 5 bases and V 3 bases, and 5 bases lay outside the gene matches. CDR3 in amino acids: CASSSTGGATGELFF. The CDR3 region has the DNA TGCGCCAGCAGCTCTACAGGGGGCGCTACCGGGGAGCTGTTTTTT.